Below are 17 T cell receptor beta chains sequenced from a single sample in a study of regulatory T cells in long-lasting Graves disease. The time point here: persistent/refractory GD, antithyroid drugs over 5 years with positive TRAb. PBMC-derived RNA was used for the TCR library. The authors built TCR beta libraries using iRepertoire HTBI primers and Arm-PCR of CDR3 regions. TCRdb reanalysed the multiplex PCR reads using MiXCR and keeps one entry per CDR3 protein. The sample consists of 400,000 to 500,000 distinct CDR3 sequences, roughly 21% of them appearing once. Sample: peripheral blood mononuclear cells (PBMCs), taken when the disease was refractory, from a patient treated with antithyroid drugs. The origin of the receptors is a female donor with Graves disease.

This clonotype was detected ten times or more. V and J are TRBV20-1 and TRBJ1-2, with TRBD1 as a possible D gene (5 bases). Deletions cut 6 bases from V and 4 bases from J, with 9 bases between. Germline-derived CDR1 and CDR2 are DFQATT and SNEGSKA (reference sequence). CDR3 length equals 11 residues. The CDR3 spells CSARGLYGYTF. The CDR3 DNA follows: TGCAGTGCCCGGGGACTCTATGGCTACACCTTC.

This clonotype came up many times. The chain links TRBV19 to TRBJ1-6; D is possibly TRBD1 (6 bases). The V gene's germline CDR1 is LNHDA and CDR2 SQIVND (reference sequence). Deletions cut 5 bases from V and 0 bases from J, with 14 bases between. This CDR3 region has 17 residues. Here the CDR3 reads CASSPRQVDSYNSPLHF. CDR3 coding DNA: TGTGCCAGTAGTCCGCGACAGGTGGACTCCTATAATTCACCCCTCCACTTT.

The chain uses TRBV7-2 and TRBJ2-7, with TRBD2 matching over 13 bases. CDR3 length equals 16 residues. V trimming: 1 base; J trimming: 4 bases; junction bases outside the gene matches: 4. Germline V gene sequence: CDR1 SGHTA, CDR2 FQGNSA. CDR3 coding DNA: TGTGCCAGCAGCTTAGGAACTAGCGGGAGGGTTTACGAGCAGTACTTC. Amino acids: CASSLGTSGRVYEQYF.

CDR3 residues: CASSLVAGGHTYEQYF. CDR3 sequence (DNA): TGTGCCAGCAGCTTAGTAGCGGGAGGGCACACCTACGAGCAGTACTTC. The chain joins TRBV7-6 to TRBJ2-7; 11 bases align to TRBD2. The CDR3 totals 16 residues. The ends lost 1 base at V and 2 bases at J; junction bases unmatched: 4. Germline CDR1 SGHVS, CDR2 FNYEAQ.

This clonotype was picked up many times. V and J are TRBV24-1 and TRBJ1-5, with 9 bases aligning to TRBD1. In germline, CDR1 is KGHDR, CDR2 SFDVKD. The CDR3 length is 17 residues. With 4 bases clipped from V and 2 bases from J, the junction kept 8 bases outside the gene matches. CDR3 sequence: CATSDPGQGKGNQPQHF. The CDR3 DNA reads TGTGCCACCAGTGACCCCGGACAGGGGAAGGGCAATCAGCCCCAGCATTTT.

The chain joins TRBV20-1 to TRBJ2-1; TRBD2 matches 10 bases. Germline loops: CDR1 DFQATT, CDR2 SNEGSKA (reference sequence). The J segment lost 0 bases and the V segment lost 0 bases, leaving 8 bases of the junction unmatched. The CDR3 contains 18 residues. CDR3 protein: CSARDLSSGSPSYNEQFF. The CDR3 bases are TGCAGTGCTAGAGACCTATCTAGCGGGAGCCCCTCCTACAATGAGCAGTTCTTC.

This clonotype was observed many times. V gene TRBV28 combines with J gene TRBJ1-2; TRBD1 might be the D (6 bases). This CDR3 is 14 amino acids long. In germline, CDR1 is MDHEN, CDR2 SYDVKM. Deletions cut 5 bases from V and 8 bases from J, with 18 bases between. CDR3 protein: CASSTNRNREGYTF. The CDR3 DNA reads as TGTGCCAGCAGTACCAACCGGAACAGGGAAGGCTACACCTTC.

This clonotype was seen many times. J is TRBJ2-5 and V is TRBV20-1; TRBD2 might be the D (6 bases). Trimming removed 3 bases at V and 5 bases at J, with 19 bases between. Germline V lookup: CDR1 DFQATT, CDR2 SNEGSKA (reference sequence). The CDR3 is made up of 15 amino acids. The CDR3 nucleotides are TGCAGTGCTAGGACTAGTAGGACCCTCCAGGAGACCCAGTACTTC. Translating gives CSARTSRTLQETQYF.

As regards this clonotype: This may be a read error, as it is one base from a much larger clone. V and J are TRBV11-3 and TRBJ1-1, with a weak D call TRBD1 (5 bases). Germline CDR1 reads SGHNT; CDR2 reads YENEEA. V was pared by 7 bases and J by 3 bases, with 15 bases between. The CDR3 length is 14 residues. The CDR3 here is CASKERGGDTEAFF. Here the CDR3 DNA reads TGTGCCAGCAAGGAACGGGGGGGAGACACTGAAGCTTTCTTT.

This clonotype was counted a few times. The CDR3 sequence is CASSDGEDYGYTF. CDR3 coding DNA: TGTGCCAGTTCTGACGGGGAAGACTATGGCTACACCTTC. The chain has TRBV18 and TRBJ1-2, with unresolved D. CDR1 is KGHSH, CDR2 LQKENI, per germline. The CDR3 sequence is 13 residues long. V lost 9 bases and J 3 bases, leaving 14 bases between the germline ends. Looking up the rest from reference TRBV18 and TRBJ1-2 gives the full variable domain: NAGVMQNPRHLVRRRGQEARLRCSPMKGHSHVYWYRQLPEEGLKFMVYLQKENIIDESGMPKERFSAEFPKEGPSILRIQQVVRGDSAAYFCASSDGEDYGYTFGSGTRLTVV.

In this sample, this clonotype turned up a few times. This chain uses TRBV7-2 with TRBJ2-7; D may be TRBD1 (7 bases). The CDR3 has 16 residues. The germline V and J ends were trimmed by 1 base and 6 bases, with 19 bases remaining between them. In germline, CDR1 is SGHTA, CDR2 FQGNSA. CDR3 sequence: CASSLVAQPGGPEQYF. The CDR3 DNA is TGTGCCAGCAGCTTAGTAGCTCAACCAGGGGGGCCCGAGCAGTACTTC.

V and J are TRBV6-1 and TRBJ2-2; 7 bases are shared with TRBD2. The ends lost 8 bases at V and 2 bases at J; junction bases unmatched: 8. Looked up from germline, CDR1 is MNHNS and CDR2 is SASEGT. The CDR3 totals 15 residues. The CDR3 here is CASRPGGRNTGELFF. The CDR3 region has the DNA TGTGCCAGCCGGCCTGGCGGGAGAAACACCGGGGAGCTGTTTTTT.

In its sample, this clonotype was seen many times. This sequence joins TRBV28 and TRBJ2-7; D is possibly TRBD1 or TRBD2 (5 bases each). Trimming cost V 5 bases and J 2 bases, with 13 bases left between them. Germline V gene data show CDR1 as MDHEN and CDR2 as SYDVKM. This CDR3 region has 14 residues. This CDR3 reads CASSIRGLTYEQYF. CDR3 nucleotides: TGTGCCAGCAGTATACGGGGCTTAACCTACGAGCAGTACTTC.

The rearrangement links TRBV19 to TRBJ1-5; 7 bases are shared with TRBD1. Germline loops: CDR1 LNHDA, CDR2 SQIVND (reference sequence). This CDR3 spans 14 amino acids. The ends lost 7 bases at V and 4 bases at J; junction bases unmatched: 7. CDR3 nucleotides: TGTGCCAGTACCACAGGGGCGACTAATCAGCCCCAGCATTTT. Its translation is CASTTGATNQPQHF.

This rearrangement joins TRBV7-9 to TRBJ2-7; 12 bases match TRBD1. J gave up 6 bases and V 6 bases, and 9 bases lay outside the gene matches. Germline CDR1 is SEHNR and CDR2 is FQNEAQ (reference sequence). This CDR3 has 15 amino acids. DNA for the CDR3: TGTGCCAGCAGGCCGCCGGGACAGGGGGCAGGCGAGCAGTACTTC. Translation: CASRPPGQGAGEQYF.

Comment on this clonotype: This may be a read error, as it is one base from a much larger clone. This chain links TRBV20-1 with TRBJ2-5; 9 nucleotides line up with TRBD2. Germline assignment: CDR1 DFQATT and CDR2 SNEGSKA (reference sequence). V was pared by 7 bases and J by 4 bases, with 13 bases of the junction left unmatched. The CDR3 sequence is 15 residues long. CDR3 protein: CSVSGPAGGGETQYF. The CDR3 bases are TGCAGTGTGTCGGGGCCAGCGGGAGGAGGAGAGACCCAGTACTTC.

The genes are TRBV7-9 and TRBJ2-4; D unresolved. V shed 1 base and J shed 0 bases, with 19 bases lying between them. Germline V gene lookup returns CDR1 SEHNR and CDR2 FQNEAQ (reference sequence). The CDR3 sequence is 19 residues long. This CDR3 is CASSLGVAADILAKNIQYF. In nucleotides, the CDR3 is TGTGCCAGCAGCTTAGGAGTCGCCGCCGATATTTTAGCCAAAAACATTCAGTACTTC.